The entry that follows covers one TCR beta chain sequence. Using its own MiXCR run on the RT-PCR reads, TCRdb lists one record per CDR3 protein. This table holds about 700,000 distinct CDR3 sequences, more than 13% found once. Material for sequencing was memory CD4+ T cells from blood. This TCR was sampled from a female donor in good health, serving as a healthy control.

CDR3 nucleotides: TGTGCCAGCGCTGGGCCAAATTCACCCCTCCACTTT. The encoded protein is CASAGPNSPLHF. V gene TRBV6-6 combines with J gene TRBJ1-6; D is unresolved. Looked up from germline, CDR1 is MNHNY and CDR2 is SVGAGI (reference sequence). V gave up 8 bases and J gave up 7 bases, with 9 bases separating them. The CDR3 runs 12 residues.